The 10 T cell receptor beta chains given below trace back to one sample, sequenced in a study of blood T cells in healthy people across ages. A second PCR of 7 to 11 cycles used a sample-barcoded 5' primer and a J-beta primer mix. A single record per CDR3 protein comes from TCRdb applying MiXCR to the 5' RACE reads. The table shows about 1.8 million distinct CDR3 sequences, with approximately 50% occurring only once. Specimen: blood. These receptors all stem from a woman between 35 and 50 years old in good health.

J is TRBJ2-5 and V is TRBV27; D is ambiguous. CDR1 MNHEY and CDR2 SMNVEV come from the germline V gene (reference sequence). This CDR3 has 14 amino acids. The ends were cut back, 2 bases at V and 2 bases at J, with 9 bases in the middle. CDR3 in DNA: TGTGCCAGCAGTTTAAGGGCAATTCAAGAGACCCAGTACTTC. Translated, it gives CASSLRAIQETQYF.

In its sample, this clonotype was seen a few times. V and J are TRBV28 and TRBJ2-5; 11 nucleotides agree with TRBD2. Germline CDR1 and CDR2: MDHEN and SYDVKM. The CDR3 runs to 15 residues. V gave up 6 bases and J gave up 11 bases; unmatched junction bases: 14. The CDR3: CASRAGTSGYNEQYF. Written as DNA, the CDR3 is TGTGCCAGCAGGGCCGGGACTAGCGGTTACAATGAGCAGTACTTC.

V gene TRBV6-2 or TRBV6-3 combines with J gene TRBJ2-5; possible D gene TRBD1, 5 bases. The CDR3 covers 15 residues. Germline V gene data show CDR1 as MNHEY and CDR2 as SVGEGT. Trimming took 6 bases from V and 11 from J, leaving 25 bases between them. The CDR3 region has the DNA TGTGCCAGCAGCCAGGCCCAGGGCAACACTGGTGAGCAGTACTTC. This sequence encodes CASSQAQGNTGEQYF.

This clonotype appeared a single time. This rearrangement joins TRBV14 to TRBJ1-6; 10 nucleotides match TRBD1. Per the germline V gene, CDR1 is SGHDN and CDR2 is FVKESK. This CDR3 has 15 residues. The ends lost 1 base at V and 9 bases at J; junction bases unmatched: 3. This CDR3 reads CASSQGTGGISPLHF. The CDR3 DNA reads TGTGCCAGCAGCCAAGGGACAGGGGGAATTTCACCCCTCCACTTT.

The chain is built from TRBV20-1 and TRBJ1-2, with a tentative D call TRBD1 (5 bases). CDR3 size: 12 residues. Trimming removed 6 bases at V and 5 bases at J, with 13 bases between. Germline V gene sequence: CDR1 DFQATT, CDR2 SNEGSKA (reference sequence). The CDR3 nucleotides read TGCAGTGCGTGGGGCTCGCCTTATGGCTACACCTTC. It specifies CSAWGSPYGYTF.

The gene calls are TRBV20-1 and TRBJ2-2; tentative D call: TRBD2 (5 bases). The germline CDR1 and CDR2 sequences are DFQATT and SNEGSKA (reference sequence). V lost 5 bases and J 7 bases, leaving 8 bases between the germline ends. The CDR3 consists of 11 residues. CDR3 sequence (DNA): TGCAGTGCTCTAGCTGACGGGGAGCTGTTTTTT. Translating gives CSALADGELFF.

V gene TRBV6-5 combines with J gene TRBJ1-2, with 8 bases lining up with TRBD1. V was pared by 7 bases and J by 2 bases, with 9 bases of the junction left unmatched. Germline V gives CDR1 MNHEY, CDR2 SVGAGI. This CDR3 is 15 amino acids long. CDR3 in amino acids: CASTPTWTGNYGYTF. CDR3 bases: TGTGCCAGCACCCCGACCTGGACAGGGAACTATGGCTACACCTTC.

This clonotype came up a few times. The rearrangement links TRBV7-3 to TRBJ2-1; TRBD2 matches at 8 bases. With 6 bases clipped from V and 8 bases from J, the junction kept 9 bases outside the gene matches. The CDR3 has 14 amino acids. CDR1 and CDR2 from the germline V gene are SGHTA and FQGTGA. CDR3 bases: TGTGCCAGCAGTAATCGGGGGGGAGTGGATGAGCAGTTCTTC. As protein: CASSNRGGVDEQFF.

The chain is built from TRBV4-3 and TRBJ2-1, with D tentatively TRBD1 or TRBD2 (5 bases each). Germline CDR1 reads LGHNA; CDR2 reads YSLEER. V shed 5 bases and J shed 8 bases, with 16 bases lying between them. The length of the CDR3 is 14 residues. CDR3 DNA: TGCGCCAGCAGCGGGAAAGGGGTGGGGGATGAGCAGTTCTTC. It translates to CASSGKGVGDEQFF.

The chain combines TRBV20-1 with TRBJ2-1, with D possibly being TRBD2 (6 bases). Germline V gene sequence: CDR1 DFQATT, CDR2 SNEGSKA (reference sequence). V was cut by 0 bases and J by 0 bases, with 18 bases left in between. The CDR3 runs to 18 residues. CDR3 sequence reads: CSARDWTTPRSSYNEQFF. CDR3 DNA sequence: TGCAGTGCTAGAGATTGGACTACCCCACGTAGCTCCTACAATGAGCAGTTCTTC.